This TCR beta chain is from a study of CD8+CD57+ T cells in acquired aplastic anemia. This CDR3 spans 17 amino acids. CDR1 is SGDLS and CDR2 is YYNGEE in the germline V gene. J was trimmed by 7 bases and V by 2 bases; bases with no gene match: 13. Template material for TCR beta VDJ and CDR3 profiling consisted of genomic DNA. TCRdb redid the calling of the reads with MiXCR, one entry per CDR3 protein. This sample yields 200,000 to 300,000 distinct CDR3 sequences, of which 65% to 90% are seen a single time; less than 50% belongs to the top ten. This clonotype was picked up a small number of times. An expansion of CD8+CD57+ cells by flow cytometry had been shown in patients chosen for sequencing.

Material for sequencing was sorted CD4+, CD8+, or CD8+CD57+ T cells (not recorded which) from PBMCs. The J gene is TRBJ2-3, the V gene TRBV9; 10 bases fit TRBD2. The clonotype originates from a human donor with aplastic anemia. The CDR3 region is CASSVGLADTDTHTQYF. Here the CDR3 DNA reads TGTGCCAGCAGCGTCGGACTAGCGGACACAGATACGCATACGCAGTATTTT. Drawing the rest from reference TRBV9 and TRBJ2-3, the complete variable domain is DSGVTQTPKHLITATGQRVTLRCSPRSGDLSVYWYQQSLDQGLQFLIQYYNGEERAKGNILERFSAQQFPDLHSELNLSSLELGDSALYFCASSVGLADTDTHTQYFGPGTRLTVL.